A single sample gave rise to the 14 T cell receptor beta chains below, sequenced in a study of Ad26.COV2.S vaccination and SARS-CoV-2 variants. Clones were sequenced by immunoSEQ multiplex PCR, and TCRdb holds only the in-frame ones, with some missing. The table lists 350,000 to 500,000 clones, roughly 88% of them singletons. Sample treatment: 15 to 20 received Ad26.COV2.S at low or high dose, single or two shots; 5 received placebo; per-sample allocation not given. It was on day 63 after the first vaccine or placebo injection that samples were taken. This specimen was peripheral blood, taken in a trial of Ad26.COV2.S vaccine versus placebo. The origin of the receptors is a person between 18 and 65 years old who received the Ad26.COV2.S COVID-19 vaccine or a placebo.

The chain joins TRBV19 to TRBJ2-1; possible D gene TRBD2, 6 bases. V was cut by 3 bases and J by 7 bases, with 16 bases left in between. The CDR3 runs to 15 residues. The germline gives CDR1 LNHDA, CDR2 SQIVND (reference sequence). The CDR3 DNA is TGTGCCAGTAGTATTCCGGCGGGACTCCTTAATGAGCAGTTCTTC. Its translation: CASSIPAGLLNEQFF.

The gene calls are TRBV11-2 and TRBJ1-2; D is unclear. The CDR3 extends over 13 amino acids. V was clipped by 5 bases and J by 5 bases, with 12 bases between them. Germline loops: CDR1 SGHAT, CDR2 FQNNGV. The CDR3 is CASSPELGYGYTF. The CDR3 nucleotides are TGTGCCAGCAGCCCAGAGTTGGGGTATGGCTACACCTTC.

The CDR3 loop reads CASSQWAGYNEQFF. The CDR3 DNA reads as TGTGCCAGCAGCCAGTGGGCCGGCTACAATGAGCAGTTCTTC. The chain uses TRBV7-8 and TRBJ2-1; D gene unclear. The CDR3 contains 14 residues. Germline V gene lookup returns CDR1 SGHVS and CDR2 FQNEAQ. Trimming left V 5 bases short and J 3 bases short, with 11 bases between. The complete variable domain, with remaining parts taken from reference TRBV7-8 and TRBJ2-1, reads GAGVSQSPRYKVAKRGQDVALRCDPISGHVSLFWYQQALGQGPEFLTYFQNEAQLDKSGLPSDRFFAERPEGSVSTLKIQRTQQEDSAVYLCASSQWAGYNEQFFGPGTRLTVL.

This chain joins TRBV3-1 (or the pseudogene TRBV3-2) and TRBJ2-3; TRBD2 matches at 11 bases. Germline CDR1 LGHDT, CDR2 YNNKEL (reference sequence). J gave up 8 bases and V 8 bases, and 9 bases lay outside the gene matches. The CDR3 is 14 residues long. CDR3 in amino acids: CASRGLAESGTQYF. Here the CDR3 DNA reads TGTGCCAGCCGGGGACTAGCGGAGTCAGGTACGCAGTATTTT.

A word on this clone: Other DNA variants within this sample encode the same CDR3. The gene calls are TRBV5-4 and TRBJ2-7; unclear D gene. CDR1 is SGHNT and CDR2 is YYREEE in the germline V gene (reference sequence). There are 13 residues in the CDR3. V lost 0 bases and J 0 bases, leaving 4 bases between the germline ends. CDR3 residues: CASSLGSSYEQYF. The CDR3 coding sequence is TGTGCCAGCAGCTTGGGTAGCTCCTACGAGCAGTACTTC.

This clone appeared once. The CDR3 loop reads CASSFYTGGYGYTF. The CDR3 region has the DNA TGTGCCAGCAGTTTTTACACGGGCGGCTATGGCTACACCTTC. This sequence joins TRBV6-2 or TRBV6-3 and TRBJ1-2; D is uncertain. Trimming cost V 4 bases and J 4 bases, with 13 bases left between them. Germline lookup yields CDR1 MNHEY and CDR2 SVGEGT. The CDR3 loop spans 14 amino acids.

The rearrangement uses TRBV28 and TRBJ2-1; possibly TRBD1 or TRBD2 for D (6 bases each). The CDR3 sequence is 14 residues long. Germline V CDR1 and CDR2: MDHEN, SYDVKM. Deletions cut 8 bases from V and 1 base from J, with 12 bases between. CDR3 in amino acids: CASLGGFSYNEQFF. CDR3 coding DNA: TGTGCCAGCTTAGGGGGGTTTTCCTACAATGAGCAGTTCTTC.

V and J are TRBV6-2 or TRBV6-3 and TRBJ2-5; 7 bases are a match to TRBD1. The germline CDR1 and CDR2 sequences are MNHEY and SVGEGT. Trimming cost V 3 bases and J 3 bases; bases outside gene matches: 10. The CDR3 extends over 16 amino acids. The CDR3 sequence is CASSYTAGTDEETQYF. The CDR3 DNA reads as TGTGCCAGCAGTTATACCGCCGGGACAGATGAAGAGACCCAGTACTTC.

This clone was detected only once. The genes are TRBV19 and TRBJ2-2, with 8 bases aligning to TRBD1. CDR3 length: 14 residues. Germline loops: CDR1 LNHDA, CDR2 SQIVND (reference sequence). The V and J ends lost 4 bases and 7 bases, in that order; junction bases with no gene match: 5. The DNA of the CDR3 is TGTGCCAGTAGTACCGGGACAGGCGGCGGGGAGCTGTTTTTT. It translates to CASSTGTGGGELFF.

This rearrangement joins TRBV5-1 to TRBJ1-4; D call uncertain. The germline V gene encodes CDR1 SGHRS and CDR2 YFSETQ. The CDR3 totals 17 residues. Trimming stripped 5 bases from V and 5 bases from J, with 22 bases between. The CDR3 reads CASRPSLLGDLNEKLFF. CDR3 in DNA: TGCGCCAGCAGGCCCTCGCTTTTGGGAGACTTGAATGAAAAACTGTTTTTT. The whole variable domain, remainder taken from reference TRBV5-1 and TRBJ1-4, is KAGVTQTPRYLIKTRGQQVTLSCSPISGHRSVSWYQQTPGQGLQFLFEYFSETQRNKGNFPGRFSGRQFSNSRSEMNVSTLELGDSALYLCASRPSLLGDLNEKLFFGSGTQLSVL.

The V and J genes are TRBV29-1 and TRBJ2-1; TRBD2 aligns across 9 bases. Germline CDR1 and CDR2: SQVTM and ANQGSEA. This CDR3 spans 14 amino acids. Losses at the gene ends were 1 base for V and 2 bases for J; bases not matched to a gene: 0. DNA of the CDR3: TGCAGCGTTGAAGGGACTAGCGCCTACAATGAGCAGTTCTTC. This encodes CSVEGTSAYNEQFF.

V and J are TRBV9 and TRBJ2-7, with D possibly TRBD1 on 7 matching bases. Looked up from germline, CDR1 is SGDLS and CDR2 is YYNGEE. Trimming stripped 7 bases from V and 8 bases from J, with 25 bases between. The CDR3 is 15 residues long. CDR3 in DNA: TGTGCCAGCGGCCCGGAGGGGGCCACGCAATTCCAGCAGTACTTC. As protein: CASGPEGATQFQQYF.

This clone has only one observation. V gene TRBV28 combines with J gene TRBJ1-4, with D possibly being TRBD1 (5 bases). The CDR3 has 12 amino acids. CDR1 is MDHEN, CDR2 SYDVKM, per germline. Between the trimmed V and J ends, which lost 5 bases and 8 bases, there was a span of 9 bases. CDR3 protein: CASSGTFEKLFF. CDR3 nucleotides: TGTGCCAGCAGTGGGACCTTCGAAAAACTGTTTTTT.

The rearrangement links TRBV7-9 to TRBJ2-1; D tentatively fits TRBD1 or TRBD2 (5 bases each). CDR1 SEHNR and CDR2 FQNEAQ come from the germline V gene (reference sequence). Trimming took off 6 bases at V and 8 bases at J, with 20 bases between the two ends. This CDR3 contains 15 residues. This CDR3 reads CASRGTAGTFDEQFF. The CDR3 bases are TGTGCCAGCAGAGGAACGGCAGGGACGTTCGATGAGCAGTTCTTC.